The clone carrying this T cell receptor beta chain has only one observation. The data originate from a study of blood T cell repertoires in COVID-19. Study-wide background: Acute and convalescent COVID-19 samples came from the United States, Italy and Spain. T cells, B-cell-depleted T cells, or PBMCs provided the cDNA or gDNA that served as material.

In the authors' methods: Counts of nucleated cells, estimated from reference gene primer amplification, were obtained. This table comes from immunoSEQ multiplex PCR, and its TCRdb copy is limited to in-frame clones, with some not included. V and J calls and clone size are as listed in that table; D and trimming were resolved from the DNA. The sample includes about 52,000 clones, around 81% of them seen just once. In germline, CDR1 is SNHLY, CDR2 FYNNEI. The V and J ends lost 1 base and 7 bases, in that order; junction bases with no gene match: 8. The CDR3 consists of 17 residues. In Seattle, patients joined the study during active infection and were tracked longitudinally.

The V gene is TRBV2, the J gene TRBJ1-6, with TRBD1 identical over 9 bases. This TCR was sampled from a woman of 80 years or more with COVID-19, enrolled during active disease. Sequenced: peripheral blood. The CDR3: CASSEGTGVLSNSPLHF. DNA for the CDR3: TGTGCCAGCAGTGAAGGGACAGGGGTGTTATCCAATTCACCCCTCCACTTT.